The following is a T cell receptor (beta chain) sequence with its context. Its antigen is unidentified. Germline assignment: CDR1 DFQATT and CDR2 SNEGSKA (reference sequence). V shed 1 base and J shed 0 bases, with 10 bases lying between them. The CDR3 has 16 residues. TCRdb itself ran the RT-PCR reads through MiXCR, one entry per CDR3 protein. The sample gives about 530,000 distinct CDR3 sequences, over 10% of which show up once; about 12% is in the top ten. The sample is drawn from a study of response to subunit inactivated influenza vaccine. Whole-study findings and limits: The authors offered the suggestion that each seasonal influenza vaccination recruits few new T cells.

This chain uses TRBV20-1 with TRBJ2-6; D unclear. The TCR sequence derives from a man aged 50-60 years who received an inactivated influenza vaccine. The input for sequencing was PBMCs from blood, taken 45 days after vaccination. Here the CDR3 reads CSARGDKSSGANVLTF. CDR3 nucleotides: TGCAGTGCTAGAGGTGACAAGAGCTCTGGGGCCAACGTCCTGACTTTC.